The entry that follows covers one T cell receptor (beta chain) sequence. Antigen: not known. Germline loops: CDR1 SGHKS, CDR2 YYEKEE (reference sequence). The CDR3 runs 17 residues. These data belong to a study of T cells expressing NK-cell markers. Study background: The sequencing cohort of eight donors included seven HCMV-seropositive individuals and one seronegative individual.

cDNA encoding TCR beta was synthesized via 5'RACE template switching incorporating UMIs. TCRdb reprocessed the 5' RACE reads and reports one entry per CDR3 protein, with no DNA. The sample table includes around 180,000 distinct CDR3 sequences. Notes on the study in general: Once again these clonotypes came out on top in the CD3+CD56-NKG2C+ fraction of four donors.

The sequence was obtained from a man aged 18-69 years in good health. The V and J genes are TRBV5-5 and TRBJ2-5; no DNA is available, so the TRBD2 call from TCRdb remains unchecked. The sample comprised blood T cells: a sorted CD56 or NKG2C T cell subset, CD4+ or CD8+ T cells, or bulk PBMC T cells (not recorded which). CDR3 protein: CASSLGDYPNLQETQYF.